The rows below give T cell receptor beta chains drawn from one sample of a study of T cell responses to AZD1222 COVID-19 vaccine. Sequencing was performed with immunoSEQ multiplex PCR; in TCRdb, only in-frame clones are kept and a portion is missing. The profile shows about 120,000 clones, around nine tenths of them singletons. The sequences come from peripheral blood, collected on day 0 of AZD1222 vaccination. The receptors here all came from an adult in good health. Each CDR3 is given with its conserved first and last residue. Each record gives: D gene, J gene, CDR3 length, clone size, V gene, CDR3 protein, CDR3 DNA. D genes are given only for firm matches. A row's size may be missing; if present it is once, few, many or a size class.

D gene: NA
J gene: TRBJ1-1
CDR3 length: 14
clone size: once
V gene: TRBV19
CDR3 protein: CATTWDGENTEAFF
CDR3 DNA: TGTGCAACGACTTGGGACGGAGAGAACACTGAAGCTTTCTTT

D gene: TRBD1
J gene: TRBJ1-4
CDR3 length: 14
clone size: NA
V gene: TRBV2
CDR3 protein: CASRAGAPGGKLFF
CDR3 DNA: TGTGCCAGCAGGGCCGGCGCCCCAGGGGGAAAACTGTTTTTT

D gene: NA
J gene: TRBJ2-3
CDR3 length: 15
clone size: NA
V gene: TRBV24-1
CDR3 protein: CATSDSGVYTDTQYF
CDR3 DNA: TGTGCCACCAGTGATTCGGGGGTATACACAGATACGCAGTATTTT

D gene: TRBD1
J gene: TRBJ1-1
CDR3 length: 15
clone size: once
V gene: TRBV6-5
CDR3 protein: CASSRRGTGDTEAFF
CDR3 DNA: TGTGCCAGCAGTCGCAGAGGGACAGGGGACACTGAAGCTTTCTTT

D gene: TRBD1
J gene: TRBJ1-2
CDR3 length: 14
clone size: NA
V gene: TRBV28
CDR3 protein: CASLRTGDNYGYTF
CDR3 DNA: TGTGCCAGCTTAAGGACAGGGGATAACTATGGCTACACCTTC

D gene: NA
J gene: TRBJ1-5
CDR3 length: 15
clone size: NA
V gene: TRBV6-5
CDR3 protein: CASSSLPGGDQPQHF
CDR3 DNA: TGTGCCAGCAGTTCCCTACCCGGGGGCGATCAGCCCCAGCATTTT

D gene: NA
J gene: TRBJ1-5
CDR3 length: 14
clone size: once
V gene: TRBV7-2
CDR3 protein: CASSSQRGNQPQHF
CDR3 DNA: TGTGCCAGCAGCTCACAGAGGGGGAATCAGCCCCAGCATTTT

D gene: NA
J gene: TRBJ1-1
CDR3 length: 13
clone size: NA
V gene: TRBV2
CDR3 protein: CASRTGVGTEAFF
CDR3 DNA: TGTGCCAGCAGGACCGGGGTAGGAACTGAAGCTTTCTTT

D gene: NA
J gene: TRBJ2-1
CDR3 length: 15
clone size: NA
V gene: TRBV6-5
CDR3 protein: CASSYSWSGRNEQFF
CDR3 DNA: TGTGCCAGCAGTTACTCGTGGAGCGGACGTAATGAGCAGTTCTTC

D gene: TRBD1
J gene: TRBJ1-2
CDR3 length: 16
clone size: NA
V gene: TRBV9
CDR3 protein: CASSARTGDAFYGYTF
CDR3 DNA: TGTGCCAGCAGCGCCAGGACAGGCGACGCTTTCTATGGCTACACCTTC

D gene: NA
J gene: TRBJ2-7
CDR3 length: 17
clone size: NA
V gene: TRBV23-1
CDR3 protein: CASSPPGSRDFSYEQYF
CDR3 DNA: TGCGCCAGCAGTCCCCCTGGCAGCCGGGATTTCTCCTACGAGCAGTACTTC

D gene: NA
J gene: TRBJ1-1
CDR3 length: 12
clone size: NA
V gene: TRBV19
CDR3 protein: CASSPRRGEAFF
CDR3 DNA: TGTGCCAGTAGTCCACGCCGGGGAGAAGCTTTCTTT

D gene: TRBD1
J gene: TRBJ1-5
CDR3 length: 13
clone size: NA
V gene: TRBV2
CDR3 protein: CASKGASNQPQHF
CDR3 DNA: TGTGCCAGCAAGGGGGCTAGCAATCAGCCCCAGCATTTT

D gene: NA
J gene: TRBJ2-5
CDR3 length: 17
clone size: NA
V gene: TRBV4-2
CDR3 protein: CASSQDLGGRNGETQYF
CDR3 DNA: TGTGCCAGCAGCCAAGATCTCGGGGGACGTAACGGAGAGACCCAGTACTTC

D gene: TRBD1
J gene: TRBJ1-5
CDR3 length: 14
clone size: NA
V gene: TRBV19
CDR3 protein: CASSIGTGDQPQHF
CDR3 DNA: TGTGCCAGTAGTATTGGGACAGGGGATCAGCCCCAGCATTTT

D gene: TRBD2
J gene: TRBJ2-5
CDR3 length: 15
clone size: NA
V gene: TRBV27
CDR3 protein: CASTRTSGSQETQYF
CDR3 DNA: TGTGCCAGCACAAGAACTAGCGGGAGCCAAGAGACCCAGTACTTC

D gene: NA
J gene: TRBJ1-4
CDR3 length: 14
clone size: NA
V gene: TRBV3-1/TRBV3-2
CDR3 protein: CASSQQLTNEKLFF
CDR3 DNA: TGTGCCAGCAGCCAACAGTTAACTAATGAAAAACTGTTTTTT

D gene: NA
J gene: TRBJ2-7
CDR3 length: 13
clone size: NA
V gene: TRBV7-2
CDR3 protein: CASSLAFVYEQYF
CDR3 DNA: TGTGCCAGCAGCTTAGCTTTCGTCTACGAGCAGTACTTC

D gene: TRBD1
J gene: TRBJ1-2
CDR3 length: 15
clone size: NA
V gene: TRBV28
CDR3 protein: CASSLSGQGSGGYTF
CDR3 DNA: TGTGCCAGCAGTTTGTCAGGACAGGGGAGTGGTGGCTACACCTTC

D gene: NA
J gene: TRBJ1-1
CDR3 length: 15
clone size: NA
V gene: TRBV6-5
CDR3 protein: CASSYLRSMNTEAFF
CDR3 DNA: TGTGCCAGCAGTTACTTGCGCTCCATGAACACTGAAGCTTTCTTT

D gene: TRBD2
J gene: TRBJ2-1
CDR3 length: 16
clone size: NA
V gene: TRBV19
CDR3 protein: CASSSGLAEGYNEQFF
CDR3 DNA: TGTGCCAGTAGTTCCGGACTAGCGGAGGGGTACAATGAGCAGTTCTTC

D gene: TRBD1
J gene: TRBJ2-5
CDR3 length: 13
clone size: NA
V gene: TRBV11-2
CDR3 protein: CASSLGQGETQYF
CDR3 DNA: TGTGCCAGCAGCCTGGGACAGGGAGAGACCCAGTACTTC

D gene: NA
J gene: TRBJ1-1
CDR3 length: 14
clone size: NA
V gene: TRBV3-1/TRBV3-2
CDR3 protein: CASRKGGGNTEAFF
CDR3 DNA: TGTGCCAGCAGAAAGGGAGGGGGGAACACTGAAGCTTTCTTT

D gene: NA
J gene: TRBJ1-1
CDR3 length: 13
clone size: NA
V gene: TRBV7-9
CDR3 protein: CAVAVRVSAEAFF
CDR3 DNA: TGTGCCGTAGCGGTCCGGGTGAGCGCTGAAGCTTTCTTT

D gene: TRBD1
J gene: TRBJ2-7
CDR3 length: 15
clone size: NA
V gene: TRBV7-6
CDR3 protein: CASSLDRIPSHEQYF
CDR3 DNA: TGTGCCAGCAGCTTGGACAGGATCCCCTCCCACGAGCAGTACTTC

D gene: TRBD1
J gene: TRBJ1-1
CDR3 length: 16
clone size: NA
V gene: TRBV7-9
CDR3 protein: CASSFPIGGAGTEAFF
CDR3 DNA: TGTGCCAGCAGCTTCCCGATAGGGGGCGCAGGCACTGAAGCTTTCTTT

D gene: NA
J gene: TRBJ1-1
CDR3 length: 11
clone size: NA
V gene: TRBV5-4
CDR3 protein: CASSLGGEAFF
CDR3 DNA: TGTGCCAGCAGTTTGGGAGGTGAAGCTTTCTTT

D gene: NA
J gene: TRBJ2-1
CDR3 length: 15
clone size: once
V gene: TRBV5-5
CDR3 protein: CASSLDVSSYNEQFF
CDR3 DNA: TGTGCCAGCAGTTTGGACGTTAGCTCCTACAATGAGCAGTTCTTC

D gene: NA
J gene: TRBJ1-3
CDR3 length: 15
clone size: NA
V gene: TRBV5-4
CDR3 protein: CASSLDNGYGNTIYF
CDR3 DNA: TGTGCCAGCAGCTTGGATAACGGTTATGGAAACACCATATATTTT

D gene: NA
J gene: TRBJ2-7
CDR3 length: 11
clone size: NA
V gene: TRBV12-3/TRBV12-4
CDR3 protein: CASSPGHEQYF
CDR3 DNA: TGTGCCAGCTCCCCTGGCCACGAGCAGTACTTC

D gene: TRBD2
J gene: TRBJ2-5
CDR3 length: 14
clone size: NA
V gene: TRBV6-5
CDR3 protein: CASSMGSGVETQYF
CDR3 DNA: TGTGCCAGCAGTATGGGTAGCGGGGTAGAGACCCAGTACTTC

D gene: NA
J gene: TRBJ2-6
CDR3 length: 15
clone size: NA
V gene: TRBV13
CDR3 protein: CASSSRSSGANVLTF
CDR3 DNA: TGTGCCAGCAGCTCCCGTAGCTCTGGGGCCAACGTCCTGACTTTC

D gene: TRBD2
J gene: TRBJ2-7
CDR3 length: 13
clone size: NA
V gene: TRBV18
CDR3 protein: CASSPQREFEQYF
CDR3 DNA: TGTGCCAGCTCACCACAGCGGGAGTTCGAGCAGTACTTC

D gene: TRBD2
J gene: TRBJ2-3
CDR3 length: 15
clone size: NA
V gene: TRBV3-1/TRBV3-2
CDR3 protein: CASSLRGVAGDTQYF
CDR3 DNA: TGTGCCAGCAGCCTAAGAGGGGTAGCGGGAGATACGCAGTATTTT

D gene: TRBD2
J gene: TRBJ2-3
CDR3 length: 19
clone size: NA
V gene: TRBV10-3
CDR3 protein: CAISESVLAGETSTDTQYF
CDR3 DNA: TGTGCCATCAGTGAGTCGGTACTAGCGGGTGAAACTAGCACAGATACGCAGTATTTT

D gene: TRBD1
J gene: TRBJ2-1
CDR3 length: 16
clone size: NA
V gene: TRBV19
CDR3 protein: CASSMNPGGPYNEQFF
CDR3 DNA: TGTGCCAGTAGTATGAACCCAGGGGGCCCTTACAATGAGCAGTTCTTC

D gene: TRBD2
J gene: TRBJ2-7
CDR3 length: 15
clone size: NA
V gene: TRBV5-1
CDR3 protein: CASSLAGGEVYEQYF
CDR3 DNA: TGCGCCAGCAGCTTGGCGGGAGGGGAGGTCTACGAGCAGTACTTC

D gene: NA
J gene: TRBJ2-6
CDR3 length: 17
clone size: NA
V gene: TRBV18
CDR3 protein: CASSQPGQTSGANVLTF
CDR3 DNA: TGTGCCAGCTCGCAACCGGGACAAACTTCTGGGGCCAACGTCCTGACTTTC

D gene: TRBD2
J gene: TRBJ2-5
CDR3 length: 15
clone size: NA
V gene: TRBV9
CDR3 protein: CASSGTSGRLETQYF
CDR3 DNA: TGTGCCAGCAGTGGGACTAGCGGGAGATTGGAGACCCAGTACTTC

D gene: NA
J gene: TRBJ1-1
CDR3 length: 14
clone size: NA
V gene: TRBV3-1/TRBV3-2
CDR3 protein: CASSRPSLNTEAFF
CDR3 DNA: TGTGCCAGCAGCCGCCCAAGTTTGAACACTGAAGCTTTCTTT

D gene: NA
J gene: TRBJ2-5
CDR3 length: 16
clone size: NA
V gene: TRBV4-1
CDR3 protein: CASSQDTPGQQETQYF
CDR3 DNA: TGCGCCAGCAGCCAAGATACCCCCGGACAGCAAGAGACCCAGTACTTC

D gene: NA
J gene: TRBJ2-7
CDR3 length: 13
clone size: NA
V gene: TRBV5-4
CDR3 protein: CASSSQGSHEQYF
CDR3 DNA: TGTGCCAGCAGCTCACAGGGTTCCCACGAGCAGTACTTC